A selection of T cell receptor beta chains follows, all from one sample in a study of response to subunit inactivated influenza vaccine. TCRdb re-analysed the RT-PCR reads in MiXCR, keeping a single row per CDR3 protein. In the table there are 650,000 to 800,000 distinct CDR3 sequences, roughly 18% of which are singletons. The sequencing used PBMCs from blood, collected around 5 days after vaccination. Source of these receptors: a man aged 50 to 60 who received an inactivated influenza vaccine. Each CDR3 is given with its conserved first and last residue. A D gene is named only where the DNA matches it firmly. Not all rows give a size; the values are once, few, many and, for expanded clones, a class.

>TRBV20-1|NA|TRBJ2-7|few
TGCAGTGCTCTAAGACCGGGACCCCTGTCCTACGAGCAGTACTTC
CSALRPGPLSYEQYF
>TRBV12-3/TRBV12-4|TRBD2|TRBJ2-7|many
TGTGCCAGCAGTGAGCTAGCGGGAAACTCCTACGAGCAGTACTTC
CASSELAGNSYEQYF
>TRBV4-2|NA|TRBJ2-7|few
TGTGCCAGCAGCCAAGACGGGGGGCCCTACGAGCAGTACTTC
CASSQDGGPYEQYF
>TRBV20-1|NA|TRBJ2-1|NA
TGCAGTGCTAGAGACGTCCCCTACAATGAGCAGTTCTTC
CSARDVPYNEQFF
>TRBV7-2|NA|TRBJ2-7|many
TGTGCCAGCAGCCCTCAAGAAGGACTTCAGTACTTC
CASSPQEGLQYF
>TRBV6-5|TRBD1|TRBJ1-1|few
TGTGCCAGCAGTTACCTGGGCAGGGGGCCGGTGAACACTGAAGCTTTCTTT
CASSYLGRGPVNTEAFF
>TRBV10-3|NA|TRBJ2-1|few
TGTGCCATCACCGCAAGGGGATCCTACAATGAGCAGTTCTTC
CAITARGSYNEQFF
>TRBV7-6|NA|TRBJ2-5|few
TGTGCCAGCAGCTTACCGACTTTAAAGTTTCGTTCGCAAGAGACCCAGTACTTC
CASSLPTLKFRSQETQYF
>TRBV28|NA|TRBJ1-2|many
TGTGCCAGCACCGAAACCGACACCTATGGCTACACCTTC
CASTETDTYGYTF
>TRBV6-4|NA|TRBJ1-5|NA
TGTGCCAGCAGTCCCTCGGGACACTCAAATCAGCCCCAGCATTTT
CASSPSGHSNQPQHF
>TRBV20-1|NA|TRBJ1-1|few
TGCAGTGCTAGAGATTTGGATGGGCCTCCCGGGGATTTCTTT
CSARDLDGPPGDFF
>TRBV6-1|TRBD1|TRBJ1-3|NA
TGTGCCAGCAGCCCGGGGGACAGGCAGAGCTCTGGAAACACCATATATTTT
CASSPGDRQSSGNTIYF
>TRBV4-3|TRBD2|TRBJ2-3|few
TGCGCCAGCAGCCCGAGCGGGAGGGCCGAGGATACGCAGTATTTT
CASSPSGRAEDTQYF
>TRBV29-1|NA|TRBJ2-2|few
TGCAGCGTTGAGCCCGGTGGCGGCACCGGGGAGCTGTTTTTT
CSVEPGGGTGELFF
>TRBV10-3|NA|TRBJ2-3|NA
TGTGCCATCAGTGATGATGCGGGGACCACAGATACGCAGTATTTT
CAISDDAGTTDTQYF
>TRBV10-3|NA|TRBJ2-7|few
TGTGCCATCAGTGAGACAGGGAGCTCCTACGAGCAGTACTTC
CAISETGSSYEQYF
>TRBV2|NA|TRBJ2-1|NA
TGTGCCAATCAACGGGCTAAGGCAGTCAATGAGCAGTTCTTC
CANQRAKAVNEQFF
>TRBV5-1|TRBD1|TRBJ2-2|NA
TGCGCCAGCGGAAGACTCCCCGGACAGGGGAACACCGGGGAGCTGTTTTTT
CASGRLPGQGNTGELFF
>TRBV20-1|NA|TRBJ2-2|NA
TGCAGTGCTAGTGCGGGCAGGGAGAACACCGGGGAGCTGTTTTTT
CSASAGRENTGELFF
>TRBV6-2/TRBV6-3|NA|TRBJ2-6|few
TGTGCCAGCAGTTACTCAGGTTCAAGATGGCCCTCTGGGGCCAACGTCCTGACTTTC
CASSYSGSRWPSGANVLTF
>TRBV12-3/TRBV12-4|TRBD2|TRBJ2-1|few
TGTGCCAGCAGTTTATTGACTAGCGGGGGGGCCAGTGAGCAGTTCTTC
CASSLLTSGGASEQFF
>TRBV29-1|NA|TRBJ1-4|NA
TGCAGCGCTAAAGGGGGTTCGGCTAATGAAAAACTGTTTTTT
CSAKGGSANEKLFF
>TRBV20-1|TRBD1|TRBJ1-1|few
TGCAGTGCTAGGAGGGGGCAGGGGAACACTGAAGCTTTCTTT
CSARRGQGNTEAFF
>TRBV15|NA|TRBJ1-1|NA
TGTGCCACCAGCAGAGATTATTCGCTCGCTTTCTTT
CATSRDYSLAFF
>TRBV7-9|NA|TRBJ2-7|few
TGTGCCAGCAGCTTTTTGAGGGAGTACGAGCAGTACTTC
CASSFLREYEQYF
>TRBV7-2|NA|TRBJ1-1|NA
TGTGCCAGCAGCTTAGGTTATGGGAACACTGAAGCTTTCTTT
CASSLGYGNTEAFF
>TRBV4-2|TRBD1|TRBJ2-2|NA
TGTGCCAGCAGCACATCGGACAGGAGCCACACCGGGGAGCTGTTTTTT
CASSTSDRSHTGELFF
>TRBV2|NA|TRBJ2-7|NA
TGTGCCAGCAGCTCTGGACAGTACGAGCAGTACTTC
CASSSGQYEQYF
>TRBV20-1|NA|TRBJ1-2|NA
TGCAGTGCTAGAGGAGGCGATGGCTACACCTTC
CSARGGDGYTF
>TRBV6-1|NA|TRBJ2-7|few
TGTGCCAGCAGAAGCGGAAGCTCCTACGAGCAGTACTTC
CASRSGSSYEQYF
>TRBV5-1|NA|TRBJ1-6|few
TGCGCCAGTAGCACATCGGCTAATTCACCCCTCCACTTT
CASSTSANSPLHF
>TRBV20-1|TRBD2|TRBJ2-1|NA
TGCAGTGCTCGGAAAGCGGGGGGGCCGAATGAGCAGTTCTTC
CSARKAGGPNEQFF
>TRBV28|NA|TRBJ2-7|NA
TGTGCCAGCAGCGCGGGCGGGACAGCCTACGAGCAGTACTTC
CASSAGGTAYEQYF
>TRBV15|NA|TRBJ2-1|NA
TGTGCCACCCGGGACACTTACAATGAGCAGTTCTTC
CATRDTYNEQFF
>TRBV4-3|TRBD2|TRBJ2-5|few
TGCGCCAGCAGCCAAGATCGACTAGCCCTTCTGGAGACCCAGTACTTC
CASSQDRLALLETQYF
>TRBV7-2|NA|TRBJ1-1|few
TGTGCCAGCAGCCCCGGGGAGGGAAACACTGAAGCTTTCTTT
CASSPGEGNTEAFF
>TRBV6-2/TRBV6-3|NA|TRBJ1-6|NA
TGTGCCAGCAGACAACGGGACACCGCGAGCTCCTATAATTCACCCCTCCACTTT
CASRQRDTASSYNSPLHF
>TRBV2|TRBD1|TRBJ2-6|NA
TGTGCCAGCAGACTAGACAGGGGGCTAACTGGGGCCAACGTCCTGACTTTC
CASRLDRGLTGANVLTF
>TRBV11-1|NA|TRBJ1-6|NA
TGTGCCAGCAGCCAGCTACGTTATGACGGGCCGGGGGCCAATTCACCCCTCCACTTT
CASSQLRYDGPGANSPLHF
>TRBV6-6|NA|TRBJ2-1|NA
TGTGCCAGCATCGACGGGAGCTACAATGAGCAGTTCTTC
CASIDGSYNEQFF